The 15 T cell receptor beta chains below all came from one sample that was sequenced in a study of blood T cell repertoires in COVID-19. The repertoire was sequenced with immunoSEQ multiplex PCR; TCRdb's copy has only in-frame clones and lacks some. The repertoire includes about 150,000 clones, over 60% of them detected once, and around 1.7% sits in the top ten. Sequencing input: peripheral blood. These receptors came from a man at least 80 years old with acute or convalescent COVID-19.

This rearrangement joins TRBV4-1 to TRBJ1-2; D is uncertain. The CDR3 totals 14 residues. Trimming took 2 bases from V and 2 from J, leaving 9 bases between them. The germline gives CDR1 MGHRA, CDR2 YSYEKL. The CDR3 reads CASSQHSNNYGYTF. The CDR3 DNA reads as TGCGCCAGCAGCCAACACAGTAACAACTATGGCTACACCTTC.

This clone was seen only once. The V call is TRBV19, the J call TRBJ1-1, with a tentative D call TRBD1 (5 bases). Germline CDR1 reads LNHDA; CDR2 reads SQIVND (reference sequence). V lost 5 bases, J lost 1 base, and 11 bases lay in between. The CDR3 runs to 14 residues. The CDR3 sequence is CASSDGTRNTEAFF. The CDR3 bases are TGTGCCAGTAGTGACGGGACTCGGAACACTGAAGCTTTCTTT. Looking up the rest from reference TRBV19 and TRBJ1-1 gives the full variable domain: DGGITQSPKYLFRKEGQNVTLSCEQNLNHDAMYWYRQDPGQGLRLIYYSQIVNDFQKGDIAEGYSVSREKKESFPLTVTSAQKNPTAFYLCASSDGTRNTEAFFGQGTRLTVV.

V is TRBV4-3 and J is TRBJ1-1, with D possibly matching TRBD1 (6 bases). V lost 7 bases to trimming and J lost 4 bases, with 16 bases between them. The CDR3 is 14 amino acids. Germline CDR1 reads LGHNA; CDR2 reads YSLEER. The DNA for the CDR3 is TGCGCCAGCACGCAACAGGGCCTGGGCACTGAAGCTTTCTTT. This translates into CASTQQGLGTEAFF.

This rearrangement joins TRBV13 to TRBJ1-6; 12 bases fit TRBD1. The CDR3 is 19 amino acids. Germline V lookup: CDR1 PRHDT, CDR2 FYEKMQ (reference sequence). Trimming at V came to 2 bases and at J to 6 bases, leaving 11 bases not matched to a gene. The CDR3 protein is CASSLTGTGGSRFNSPLHF. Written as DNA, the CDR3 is TGTGCCAGCAGCTTAACTGGGACAGGGGGCTCCAGGTTTAATTCACCCCTCCACTTT.

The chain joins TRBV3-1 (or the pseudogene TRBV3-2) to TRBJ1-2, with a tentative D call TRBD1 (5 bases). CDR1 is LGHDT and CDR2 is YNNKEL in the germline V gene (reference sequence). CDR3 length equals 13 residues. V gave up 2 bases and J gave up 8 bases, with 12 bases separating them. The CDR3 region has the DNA TGTGCCAGCAGCCAACAGGGAACTTGGGGCTACACCTTC. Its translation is CASSQQGTWGYTF.

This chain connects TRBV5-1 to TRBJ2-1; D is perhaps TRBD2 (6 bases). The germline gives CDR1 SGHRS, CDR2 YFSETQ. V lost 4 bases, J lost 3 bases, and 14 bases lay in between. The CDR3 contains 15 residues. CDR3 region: CASSAGLWGYNEQFF. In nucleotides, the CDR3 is TGCGCCAGCAGCGCGGGGCTGTGGGGCTACAATGAGCAGTTCTTC.

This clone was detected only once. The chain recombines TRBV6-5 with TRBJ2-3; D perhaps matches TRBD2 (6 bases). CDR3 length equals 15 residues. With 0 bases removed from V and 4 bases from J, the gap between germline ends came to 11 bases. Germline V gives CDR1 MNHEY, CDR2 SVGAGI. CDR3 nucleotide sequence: TGTGCCAGCAGTTACTCATTGGGGGGTTCAGATACGCAGTATTTT. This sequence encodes CASSYSLGGSDTQYF.

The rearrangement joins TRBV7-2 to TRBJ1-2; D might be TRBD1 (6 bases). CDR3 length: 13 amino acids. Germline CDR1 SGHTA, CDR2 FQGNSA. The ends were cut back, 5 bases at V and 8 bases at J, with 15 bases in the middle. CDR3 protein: CASSPEGGRGYTF. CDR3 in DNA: TGTGCCAGCAGCCCGGAGGGGGGGCGAGGCTACACCTTC.

For the CDR3, the DNA is TGTGCCAGTAAGCCCAGGGACAGGTCCTATGGCTACACCTTC. This codes for CASKPRDRSYGYTF. V and J are TRBV19 and TRBJ1-2; 8 bases map to TRBD1. The CDR3 consists of 14 residues. Germline V gene lookup returns CDR1 LNHDA and CDR2 SQIVND (reference sequence). Germline trimming cut 7 bases from V and 4 bases from J; bases unmatched to any gene: 8.

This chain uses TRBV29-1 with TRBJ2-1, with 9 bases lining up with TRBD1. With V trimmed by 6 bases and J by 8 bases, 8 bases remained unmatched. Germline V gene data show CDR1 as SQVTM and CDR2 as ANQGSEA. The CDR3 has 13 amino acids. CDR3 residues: CSVGPGTGYEQFF. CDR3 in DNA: TGCAGCGTCGGTCCCGGGACAGGGTATGAGCAGTTCTTC.

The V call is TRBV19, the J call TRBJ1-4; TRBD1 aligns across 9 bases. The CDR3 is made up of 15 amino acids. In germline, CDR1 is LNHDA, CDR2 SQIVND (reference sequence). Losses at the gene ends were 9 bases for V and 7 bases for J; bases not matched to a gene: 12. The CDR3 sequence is CASHPRDRDAEKLFF. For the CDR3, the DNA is TGTGCCAGCCACCCGAGGGACAGGGACGCTGAAAAACTGTTTTTT. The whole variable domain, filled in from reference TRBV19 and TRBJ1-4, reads DGGITQSPKYLFRKEGQNVTLSCEQNLNHDAMYWYRQDPGQGLRLIYYSQIVNDFQKGDIAEGYSVSREKKESFPLTVTSAQKNPTAFYLCASHPRDRDAEKLFFGSGTQLSVL.

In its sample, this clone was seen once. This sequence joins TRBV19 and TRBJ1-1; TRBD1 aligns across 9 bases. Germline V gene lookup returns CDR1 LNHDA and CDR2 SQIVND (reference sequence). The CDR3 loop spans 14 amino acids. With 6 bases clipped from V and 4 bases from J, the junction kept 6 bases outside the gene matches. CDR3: CASSKGQGGTEAFF. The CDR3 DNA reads TGTGCCAGTAGCAAGGGACAGGGCGGCACTGAAGCTTTCTTT.

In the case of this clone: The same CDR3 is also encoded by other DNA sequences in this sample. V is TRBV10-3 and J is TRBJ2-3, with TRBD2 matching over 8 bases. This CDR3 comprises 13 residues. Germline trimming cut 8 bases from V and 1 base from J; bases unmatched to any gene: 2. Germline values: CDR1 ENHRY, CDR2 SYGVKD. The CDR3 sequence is CAISAGGTDTQYF. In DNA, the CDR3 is TGTGCCATCTCAGCGGGGGGCACAGATACGCAGTATTTT.

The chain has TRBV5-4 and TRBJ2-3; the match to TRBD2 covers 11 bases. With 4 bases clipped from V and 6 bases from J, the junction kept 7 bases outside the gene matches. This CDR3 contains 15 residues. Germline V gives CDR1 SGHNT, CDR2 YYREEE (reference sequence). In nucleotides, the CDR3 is TGTGCCAGCAGCCATAGCGGGGGGGCCACCGATACGCAGTATTTT. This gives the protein CASSHSGGATDTQYF. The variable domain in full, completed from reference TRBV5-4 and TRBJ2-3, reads ETGVTQSPTHLIKTRGQQVTLRCSSQSGHNTVSWYQQALGQGPQFIFQYYREEENGRGNFPPRFSGLQFPNYSSELNVNALELDDSALYLCASSHSGGATDTQYFGPGTRLTVL.

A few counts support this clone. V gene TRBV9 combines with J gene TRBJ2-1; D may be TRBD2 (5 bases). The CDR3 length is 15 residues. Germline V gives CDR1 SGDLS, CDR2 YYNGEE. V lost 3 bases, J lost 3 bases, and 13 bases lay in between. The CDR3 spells CASSALAGDYNEQFF. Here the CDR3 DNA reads TGTGCCAGCAGCGCCCTCGCGGGCGACTACAATGAGCAGTTCTTC.